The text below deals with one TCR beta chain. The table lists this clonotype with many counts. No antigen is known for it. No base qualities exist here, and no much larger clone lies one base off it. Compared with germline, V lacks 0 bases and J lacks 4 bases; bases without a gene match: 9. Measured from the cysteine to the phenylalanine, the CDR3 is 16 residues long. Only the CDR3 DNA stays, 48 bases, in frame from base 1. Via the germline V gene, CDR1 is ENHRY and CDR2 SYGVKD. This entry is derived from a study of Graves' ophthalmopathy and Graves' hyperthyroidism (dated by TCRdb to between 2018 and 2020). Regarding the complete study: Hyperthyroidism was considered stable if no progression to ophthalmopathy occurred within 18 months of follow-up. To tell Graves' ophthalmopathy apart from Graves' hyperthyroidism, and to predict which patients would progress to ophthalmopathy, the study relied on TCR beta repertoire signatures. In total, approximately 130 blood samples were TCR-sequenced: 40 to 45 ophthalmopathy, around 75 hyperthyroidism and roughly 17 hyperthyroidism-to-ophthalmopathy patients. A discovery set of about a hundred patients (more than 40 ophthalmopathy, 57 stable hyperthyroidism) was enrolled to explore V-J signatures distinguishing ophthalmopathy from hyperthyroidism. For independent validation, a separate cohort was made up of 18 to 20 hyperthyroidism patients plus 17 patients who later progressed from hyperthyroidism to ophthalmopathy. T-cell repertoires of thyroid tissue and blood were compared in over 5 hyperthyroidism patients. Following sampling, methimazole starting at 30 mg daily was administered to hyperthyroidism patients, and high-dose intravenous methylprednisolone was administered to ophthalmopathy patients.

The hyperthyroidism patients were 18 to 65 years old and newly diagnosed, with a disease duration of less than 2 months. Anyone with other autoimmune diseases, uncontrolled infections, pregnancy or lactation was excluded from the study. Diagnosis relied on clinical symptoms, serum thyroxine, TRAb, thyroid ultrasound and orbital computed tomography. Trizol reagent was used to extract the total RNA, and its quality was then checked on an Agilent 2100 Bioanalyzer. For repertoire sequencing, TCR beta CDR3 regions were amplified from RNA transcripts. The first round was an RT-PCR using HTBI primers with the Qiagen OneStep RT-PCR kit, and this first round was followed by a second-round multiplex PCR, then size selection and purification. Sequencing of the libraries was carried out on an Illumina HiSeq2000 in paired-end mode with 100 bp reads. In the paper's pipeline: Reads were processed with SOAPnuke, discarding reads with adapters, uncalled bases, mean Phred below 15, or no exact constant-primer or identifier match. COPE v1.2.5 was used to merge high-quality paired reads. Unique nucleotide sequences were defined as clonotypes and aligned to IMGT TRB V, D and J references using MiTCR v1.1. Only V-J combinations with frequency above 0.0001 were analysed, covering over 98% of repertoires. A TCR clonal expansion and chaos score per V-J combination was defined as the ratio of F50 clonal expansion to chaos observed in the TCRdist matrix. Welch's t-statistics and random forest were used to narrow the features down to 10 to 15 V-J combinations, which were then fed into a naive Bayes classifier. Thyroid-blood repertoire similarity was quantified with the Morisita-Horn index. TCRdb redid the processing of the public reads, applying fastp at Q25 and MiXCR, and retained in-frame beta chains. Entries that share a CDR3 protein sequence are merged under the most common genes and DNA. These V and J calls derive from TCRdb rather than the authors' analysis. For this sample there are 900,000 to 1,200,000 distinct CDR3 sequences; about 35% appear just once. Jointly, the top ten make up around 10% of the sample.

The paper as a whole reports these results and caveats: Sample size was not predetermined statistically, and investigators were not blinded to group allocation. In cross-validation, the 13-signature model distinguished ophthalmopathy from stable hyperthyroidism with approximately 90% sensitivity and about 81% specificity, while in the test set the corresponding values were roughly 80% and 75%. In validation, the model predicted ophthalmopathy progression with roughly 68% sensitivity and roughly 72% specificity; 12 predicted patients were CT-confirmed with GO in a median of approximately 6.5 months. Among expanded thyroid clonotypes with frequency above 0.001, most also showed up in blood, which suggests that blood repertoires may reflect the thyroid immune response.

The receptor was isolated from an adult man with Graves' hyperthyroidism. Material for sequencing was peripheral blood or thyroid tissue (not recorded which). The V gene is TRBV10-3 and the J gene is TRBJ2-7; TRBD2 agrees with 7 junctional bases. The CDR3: CAISESGTNGWYEQYF. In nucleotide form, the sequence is TGTGCCATCAGTGAGTCGGGGACTAACGGATGGTACGAGCAGTACTTC.